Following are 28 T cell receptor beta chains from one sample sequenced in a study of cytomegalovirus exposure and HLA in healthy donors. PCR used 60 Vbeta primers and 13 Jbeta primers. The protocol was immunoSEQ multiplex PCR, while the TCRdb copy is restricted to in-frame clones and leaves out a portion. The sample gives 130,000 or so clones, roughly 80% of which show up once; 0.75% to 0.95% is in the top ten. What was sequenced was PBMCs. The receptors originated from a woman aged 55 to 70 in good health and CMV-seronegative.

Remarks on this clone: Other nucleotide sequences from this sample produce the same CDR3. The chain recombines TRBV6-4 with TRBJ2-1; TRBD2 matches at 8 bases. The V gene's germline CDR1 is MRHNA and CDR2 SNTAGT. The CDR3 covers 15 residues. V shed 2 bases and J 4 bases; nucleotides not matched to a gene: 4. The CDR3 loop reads CASSDPTSGYNEQFF. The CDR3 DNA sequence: TGTGCCAGCAGTGACCCCACTAGCGGATACAATGAGCAGTTCTTC.

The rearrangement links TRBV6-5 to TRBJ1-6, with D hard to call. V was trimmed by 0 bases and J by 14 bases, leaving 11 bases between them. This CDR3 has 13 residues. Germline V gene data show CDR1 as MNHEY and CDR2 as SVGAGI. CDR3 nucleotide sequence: TGTGCCAGCAGTTACTCCCAGCTAGCGGCCCTCCACTTT. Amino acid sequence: CASSYSQLAALHF.

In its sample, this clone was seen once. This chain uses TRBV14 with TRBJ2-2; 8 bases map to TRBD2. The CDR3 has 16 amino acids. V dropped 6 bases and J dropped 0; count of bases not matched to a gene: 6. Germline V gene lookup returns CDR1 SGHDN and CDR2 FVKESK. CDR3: CASSVHSGANTGELFF. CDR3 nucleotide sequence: TGTGCCAGCAGTGTTCATAGCGGGGCGAACACCGGGGAGCTGTTTTTT.

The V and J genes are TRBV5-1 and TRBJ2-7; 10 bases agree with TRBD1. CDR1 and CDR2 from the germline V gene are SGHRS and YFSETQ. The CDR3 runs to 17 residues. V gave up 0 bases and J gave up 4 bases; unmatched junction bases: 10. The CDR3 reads CASSLAGTTGGKYEQYF. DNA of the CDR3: TGCGCCAGCAGCTTGGCGGGGACGACAGGGGGCAAGTACGAGCAGTACTTC.

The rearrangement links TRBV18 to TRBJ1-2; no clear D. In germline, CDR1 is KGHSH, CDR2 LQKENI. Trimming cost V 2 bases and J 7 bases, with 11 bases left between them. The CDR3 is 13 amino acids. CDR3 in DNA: TGTGCCAGCTCACCATCAGCAGGAGGTGGCTACACCTTC. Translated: CASSPSAGGGYTF.

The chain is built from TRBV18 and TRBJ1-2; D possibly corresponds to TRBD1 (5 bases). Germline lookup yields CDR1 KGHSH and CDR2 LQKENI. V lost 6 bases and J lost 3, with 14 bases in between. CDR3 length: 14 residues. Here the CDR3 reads CASSPQGGDYGYTF. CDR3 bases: TGTGCCAGCTCCCCTCAGGGAGGGGACTATGGCTACACCTTC.

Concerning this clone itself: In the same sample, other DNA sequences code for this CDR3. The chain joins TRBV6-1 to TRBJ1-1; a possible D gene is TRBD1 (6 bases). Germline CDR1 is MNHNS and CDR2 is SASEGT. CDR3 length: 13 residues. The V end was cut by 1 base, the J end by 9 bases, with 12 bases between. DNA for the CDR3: TGTGCCAGCAGTGAAGTCGGGGGGCTGAAAGCTTTCTTT. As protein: CASSEVGGLKAFF.

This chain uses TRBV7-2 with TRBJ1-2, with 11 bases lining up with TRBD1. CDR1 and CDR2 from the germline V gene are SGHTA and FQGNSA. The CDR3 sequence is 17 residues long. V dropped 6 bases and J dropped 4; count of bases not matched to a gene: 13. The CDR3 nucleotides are TGTGCCAGCAGTAAAATCCCGGGACAGGGGGGAGGCTATGGCTACACCTTC. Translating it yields CASSKIPGQGGGYGYTF.

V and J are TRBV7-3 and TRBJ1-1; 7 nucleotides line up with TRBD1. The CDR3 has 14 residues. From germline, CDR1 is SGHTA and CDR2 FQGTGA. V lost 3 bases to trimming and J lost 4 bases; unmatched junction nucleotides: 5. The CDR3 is CASSLTGTGTEAFF. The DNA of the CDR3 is TGTGCCAGCAGCTTGACAGGGACGGGCACTGAAGCTTTCTTT. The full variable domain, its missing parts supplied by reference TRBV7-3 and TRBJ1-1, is GAGVSQTPSNKVTEKGKYVELRCDPISGHTALYWYRQSLGQGPEFLIYFQGTGAADDSGLPNDRFFAVRPEGSVSTLKIQRTERGDSAVYLCASSLTGTGTEAFFGQGTRLTVV.

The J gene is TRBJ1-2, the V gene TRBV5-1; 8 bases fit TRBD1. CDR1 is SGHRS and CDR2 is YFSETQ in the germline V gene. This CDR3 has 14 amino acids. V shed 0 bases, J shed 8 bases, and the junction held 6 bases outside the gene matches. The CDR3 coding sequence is TGCGCCAGCAGCTTGGCTGGACAGGGTGAAGGCTACACCTTC. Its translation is CASSLAGQGEGYTF.

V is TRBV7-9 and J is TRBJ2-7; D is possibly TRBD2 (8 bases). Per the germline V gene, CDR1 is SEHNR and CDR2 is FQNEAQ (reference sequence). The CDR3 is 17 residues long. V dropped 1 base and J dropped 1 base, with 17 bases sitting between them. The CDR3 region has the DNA TGTGCCAGCAGCTTAGGGTCCGGGGGGGGACAGTCCTACGAGCAGTACTTC. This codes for CASSLGSGGGQSYEQYF. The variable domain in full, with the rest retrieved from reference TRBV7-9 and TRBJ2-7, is DTGVSQNPRHKITKRGQNVTFRCDPISEHNRLYWYRQTLGQGPEFLTYFQNEAQLEKSRLLSDRFSAERPKGSFSTLEIQRTEQGDSAMYLCASSLGSGGGQSYEQYFGPGTRLTVT.

The CDR3 loop is CASSFKPGIETQYF. The CDR3 region has the DNA TGCGCCAGCAGCTTTAAACCAGGGATAGAGACCCAGTACTTC. The V and J genes are TRBV5-1 and TRBJ2-5; tentatively, D is TRBD1 (5 bases). Germline CDR1 reads SGHRS; CDR2 reads YFSETQ. There are 14 residues in the CDR3. Trimming shortened V by 2 bases and J by 4 bases, and 12 bases separated the two germline ends. Full variable domain (rest looked up from reference TRBV5-1 and TRBJ2-5): KAGVTQTPRYLIKTRGQQVTLSCSPISGHRSVSWYQQTPGQGLQFLFEYFSETQRNKGNFPGRFSGRQFSNSRSEMNVSTLELGDSALYLCASSFKPGIETQYFGPGTRLLVL.

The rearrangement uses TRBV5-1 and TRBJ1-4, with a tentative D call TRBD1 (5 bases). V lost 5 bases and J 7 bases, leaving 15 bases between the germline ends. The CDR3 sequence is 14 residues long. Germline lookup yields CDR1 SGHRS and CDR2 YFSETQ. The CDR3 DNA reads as TGCGCCAGCAGACCCGGGACTGAAATTGAAAAACTGTTTTTT. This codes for CASRPGTEIEKLFF.

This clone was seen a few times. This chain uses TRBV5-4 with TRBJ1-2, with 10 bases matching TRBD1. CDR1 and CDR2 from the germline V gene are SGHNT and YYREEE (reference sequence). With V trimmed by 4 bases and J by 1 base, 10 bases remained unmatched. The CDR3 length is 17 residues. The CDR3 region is CASSPGTGAFFNYGYTF. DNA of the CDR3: TGTGCCAGCAGCCCCGGGACAGGGGCTTTCTTTAACTATGGCTACACCTTC.

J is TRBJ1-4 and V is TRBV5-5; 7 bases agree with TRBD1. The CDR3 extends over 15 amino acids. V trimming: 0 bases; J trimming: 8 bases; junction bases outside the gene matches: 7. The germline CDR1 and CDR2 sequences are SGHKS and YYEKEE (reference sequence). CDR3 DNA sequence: TGTGCCAGCAGCTTGGTGTCGACAGGGAACGAAAAACTGTTTTTT. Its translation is CASSLVSTGNEKLFF.

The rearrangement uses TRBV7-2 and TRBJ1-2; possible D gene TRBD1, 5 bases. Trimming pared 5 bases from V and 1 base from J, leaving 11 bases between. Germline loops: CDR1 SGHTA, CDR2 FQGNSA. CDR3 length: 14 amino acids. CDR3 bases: TGTGCCAGCAGCCGACAGCAGTTTAACTATGGCTACACCTTC. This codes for CASSRQQFNYGYTF.

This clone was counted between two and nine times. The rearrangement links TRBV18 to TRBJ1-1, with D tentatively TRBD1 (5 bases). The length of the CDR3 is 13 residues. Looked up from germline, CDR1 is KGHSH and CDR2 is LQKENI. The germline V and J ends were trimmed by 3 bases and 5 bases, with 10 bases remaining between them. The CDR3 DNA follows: TGTGCCAGCTCACCGGGGGGATCTACTGAAGCTTTCTTT. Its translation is CASSPGGSTEAFF. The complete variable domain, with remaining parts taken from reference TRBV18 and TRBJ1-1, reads NAGVMQNPRHLVRRRGQEARLRCSPMKGHSHVYWYRQLPEEGLKFMVYLQKENIIDESGMPKERFSAEFPKEGPSILRIQQVVRGDSAAYFCASSPGGSTEAFFGQGTRLTVV.

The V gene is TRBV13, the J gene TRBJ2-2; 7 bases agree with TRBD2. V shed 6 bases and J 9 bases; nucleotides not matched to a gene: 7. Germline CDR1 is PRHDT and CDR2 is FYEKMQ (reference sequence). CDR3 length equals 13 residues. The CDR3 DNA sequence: TGTGCCAGCAGTTACTCGACTAGCAGGGAGCTGTTTTTT. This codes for CASSYSTSRELFF.

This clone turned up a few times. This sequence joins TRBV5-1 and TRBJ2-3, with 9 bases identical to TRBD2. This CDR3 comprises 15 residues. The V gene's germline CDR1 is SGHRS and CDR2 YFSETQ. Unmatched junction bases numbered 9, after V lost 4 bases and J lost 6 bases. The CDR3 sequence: CASSPSGNVRDTQYF. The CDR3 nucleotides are TGCGCCAGCAGCCCTAGCGGGAACGTCAGGGATACGCAGTATTTT.

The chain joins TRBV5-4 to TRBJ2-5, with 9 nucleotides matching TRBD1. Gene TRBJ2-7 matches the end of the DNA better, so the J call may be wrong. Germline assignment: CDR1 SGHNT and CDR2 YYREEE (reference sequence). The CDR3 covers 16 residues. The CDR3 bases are TGTGCCAGCAGCCGGGGGACAGGGCGCCTAACCTACGAGCAGTACTTC. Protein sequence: CASSRGTGRLTYEQYF.

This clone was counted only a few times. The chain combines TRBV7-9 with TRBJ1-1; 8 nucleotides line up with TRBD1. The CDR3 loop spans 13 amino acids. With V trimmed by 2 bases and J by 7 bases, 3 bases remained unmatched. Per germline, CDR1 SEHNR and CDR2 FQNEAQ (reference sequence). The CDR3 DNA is TGTGCCAGCAGCTTAACACAGGGGGATGAAGCTTTCTTT. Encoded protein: CASSLTQGDEAFF.

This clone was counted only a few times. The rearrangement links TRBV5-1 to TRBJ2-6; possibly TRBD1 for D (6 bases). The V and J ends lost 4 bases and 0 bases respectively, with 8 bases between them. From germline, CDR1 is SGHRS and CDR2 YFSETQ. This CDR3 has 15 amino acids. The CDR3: CASSLTGSGANVLTF. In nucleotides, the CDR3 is TGCGCCAGCAGCCTGACAGGCTCTGGGGCCAACGTCCTGACTTTC.

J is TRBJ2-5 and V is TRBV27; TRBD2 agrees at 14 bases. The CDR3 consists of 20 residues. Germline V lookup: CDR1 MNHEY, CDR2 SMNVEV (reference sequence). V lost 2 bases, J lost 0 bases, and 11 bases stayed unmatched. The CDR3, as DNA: TGTGCCAGCAGTTTAAGGGGGTGGGGGACTAGCGGGAGAAACCAAGAGACCCAGTACTTC. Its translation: CASSLRGWGTSGRNQETQYF.

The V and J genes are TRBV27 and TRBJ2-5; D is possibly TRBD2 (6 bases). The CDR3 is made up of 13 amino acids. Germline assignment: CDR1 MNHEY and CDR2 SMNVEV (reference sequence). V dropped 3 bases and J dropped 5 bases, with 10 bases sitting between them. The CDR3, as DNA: TGTGCCAGCAGTTTTTCGAGCGGGGAGACCCAGTACTTC. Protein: CASSFSSGETQYF.

Here the CDR3 reads CASSPWDRVSAGANVLTF. The CDR3 coding sequence is TGCGCCAGCAGCCCATGGGACAGGGTGTCTGCTGGGGCCAACGTCCTGACTTTC. The chain joins TRBV4-1 to TRBJ2-6; 9 positions agree with TRBD1. Trimming at V came to 4 bases and at J to 2 bases, leaving 9 bases not matched to a gene. Germline assignment: CDR1 MGHRA and CDR2 YSYEKL. This CDR3 region has 18 residues.

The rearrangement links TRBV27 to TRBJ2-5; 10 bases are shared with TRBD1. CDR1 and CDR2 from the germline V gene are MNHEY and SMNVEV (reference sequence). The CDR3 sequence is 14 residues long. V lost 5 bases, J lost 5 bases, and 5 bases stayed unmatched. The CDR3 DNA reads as TGTGCCAGCAGTCGACAGGGGGCGCGTGAGACCCAGTACTTC. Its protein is CASSRQGARETQYF.

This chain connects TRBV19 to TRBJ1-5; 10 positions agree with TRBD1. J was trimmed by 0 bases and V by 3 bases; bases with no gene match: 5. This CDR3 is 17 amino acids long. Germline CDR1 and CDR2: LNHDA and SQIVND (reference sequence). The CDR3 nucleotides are TGTGCCAGTAGTATCGGGACAGGGGTTTTTAGCAATCAGCCCCAGCATTTT. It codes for CASSIGTGVFSNQPQHF. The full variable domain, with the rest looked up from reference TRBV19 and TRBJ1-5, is DGGITQSPKYLFRKEGQNVTLSCEQNLNHDAMYWYRQDPGQGLRLIYYSQIVNDFQKGDIAEGYSVSREKKESFPLTVTSAQKNPTAFYLCASSIGTGVFSNQPQHFGDGTRLSIL.

The CDR3 sequence: CASSRGEGWGYTF. The CDR3 bases are TGTGCCAGCAGCCGAGGGGAGGGCTGGGGCTACACCTTC. The chain couples TRBV7-2 to TRBJ1-2; tentatively, D is TRBD1 (5 bases). Trimming removed 5 bases at V and 8 bases at J, with 15 bases between. Germline CDR1 reads SGHTA; CDR2 reads FQGNSA. The CDR3 length is 13 residues.